This entry features one T cell receptor (beta chain) sequence. No antigen is known for it. PCR primers comprised 60 Vbeta and 13 Jbeta primers. Original processing methods: Counted up in a later analysis, unique TCR beta chains came to 60 million to 95 million, with around 10 million shared. The method was immunoSEQ multiplex PCR; TCRdb's version includes in-frame clones alone and lacks a portion of them. The V and J calls and clone size were taken over from that table, and D and trimming were inferred from the DNA. The table shows about 160,000 clones, with roughly 79% occurring only once. The sample originates from a study of cytomegalovirus exposure and HLA in healthy donors. General observations from the study: The authors enumerated roughly 180 TCR beta chains as linked to cytomegalovirus. Some V segments (TRBV6-2 and TRBV6-3 among them) were excluded as indistinguishable. CMV serostatus was the sole immune exposure information available.

CDR1 and CDR2 from the germline V gene are MGHRA and YSYEKL. This CDR3 has 16 residues. Trimming at V came to 4 bases and at J to 2 bases, leaving 8 bases not matched to a gene. This sequence originates from a male donor in good health and CMV-seropositive. Sample: PBMCs. The J gene is TRBJ2-7, the V gene TRBV4-1; 10 nucleotides align to TRBD1. CDR3: CASSPFGTGATYEQYF. The DNA for the CDR3 is TGCGCCAGCAGCCCTTTCGGGACAGGGGCTACCTACGAGCAGTACTTC.